Below, one T cell receptor beta chain is given with its context. CDR1 and CDR2 from the germline V gene are MNHEY and SVGAGI. The CDR3 is 15 amino acids. V was pared by 4 bases and J by 2 bases, with 5 bases of the junction left unmatched. This sample is drawn from a study of blood T cell repertoires in COVID-19. Per the original methods: Amplifying reference gene primers gave estimates of nucleated cell counts. Clones were sequenced by immunoSEQ multiplex PCR, and TCRdb holds only the in-frame ones, with some missing. That table is the source of V, J and clone size, and D and trimming were worked out from the DNA. Of some 120,000 clones listed, 65% to 90% are singletons.

The source of this sequence is an elderly woman with acute or convalescent COVID-19. The specimen was peripheral blood. The chain joins TRBV6-5 to TRBJ1-3, with 7 nucleotides matching TRBD1. CDR3 DNA sequence: TGTGCCAGCAGTTCCCTAGGGACAGCTGGAAACACCATATATTTT. This sequence encodes CASSSLGTAGNTIYF.